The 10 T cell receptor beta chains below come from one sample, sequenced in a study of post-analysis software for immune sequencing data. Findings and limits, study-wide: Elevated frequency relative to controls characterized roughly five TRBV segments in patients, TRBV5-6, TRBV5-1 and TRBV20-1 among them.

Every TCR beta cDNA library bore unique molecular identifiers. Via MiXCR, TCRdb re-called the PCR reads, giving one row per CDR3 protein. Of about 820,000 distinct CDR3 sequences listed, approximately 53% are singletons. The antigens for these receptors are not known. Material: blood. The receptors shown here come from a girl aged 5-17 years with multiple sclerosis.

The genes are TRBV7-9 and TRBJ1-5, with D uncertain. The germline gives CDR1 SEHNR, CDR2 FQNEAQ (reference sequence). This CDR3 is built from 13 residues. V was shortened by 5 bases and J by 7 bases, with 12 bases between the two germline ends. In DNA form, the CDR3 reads TGTGCCAGCAGCCCCGCGGCGGGACAGCCCCAGCATTTT. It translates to CASSPAAGQPQHF.

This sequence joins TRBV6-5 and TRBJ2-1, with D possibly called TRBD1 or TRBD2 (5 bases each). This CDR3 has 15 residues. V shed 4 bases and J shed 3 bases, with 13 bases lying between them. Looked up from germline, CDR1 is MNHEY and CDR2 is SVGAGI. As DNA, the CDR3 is TGTGCCAGCAGTTGGACCGGGACCAACTACAATGAGCAGTTCTTC. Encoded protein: CASSWTGTNYNEQFF.

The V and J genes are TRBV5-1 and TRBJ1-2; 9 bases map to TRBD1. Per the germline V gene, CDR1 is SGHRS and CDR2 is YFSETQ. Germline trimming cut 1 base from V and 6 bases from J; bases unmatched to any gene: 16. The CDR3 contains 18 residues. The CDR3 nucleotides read TGCGCCAGCAGCTTGCTCCAAACACCTACAGGGGGCCATAATGGCTACACCTTC. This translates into CASSLLQTPTGGHNGYTF.

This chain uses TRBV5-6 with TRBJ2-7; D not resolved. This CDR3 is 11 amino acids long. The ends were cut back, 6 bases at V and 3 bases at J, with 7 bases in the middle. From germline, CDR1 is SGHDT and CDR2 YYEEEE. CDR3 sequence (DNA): TGTGCCAGCAACACCTACTACGAGCAGTACTTC. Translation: CASNTYYEQYF.

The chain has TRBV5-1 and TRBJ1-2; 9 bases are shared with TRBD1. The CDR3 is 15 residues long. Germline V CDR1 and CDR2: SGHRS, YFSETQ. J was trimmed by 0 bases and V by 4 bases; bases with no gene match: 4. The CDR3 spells CASSRTGAPNYGYTF. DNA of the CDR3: TGCGCCAGCAGCCGGACAGGGGCCCCTAACTATGGCTACACCTTC. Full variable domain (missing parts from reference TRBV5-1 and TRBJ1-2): KAGVTQTPRYLIKTRGQQVTLSCSPISGHRSVSWYQQTPGQGLQFLFEYFSETQRNKGNFPGRFSGRQFSNSRSEMNVSTLELGDSALYLCASSRTGAPNYGYTFGSGTRLTVV.

The CDR3 bases are TGTGCCACCAGCAGAGATACGGGGATGGTCTCCTACGAGCAGTACTTC. Its translation: CATSRDTGMVSYEQYF. The rearrangement links TRBV15 to TRBJ2-7; a possible D gene is TRBD2 (5 bases). This CDR3 spans 16 amino acids. V lost 0 bases and J lost 0, with 12 bases in between. Germline CDR1 LNHNV, CDR2 YYDKDF (reference sequence).

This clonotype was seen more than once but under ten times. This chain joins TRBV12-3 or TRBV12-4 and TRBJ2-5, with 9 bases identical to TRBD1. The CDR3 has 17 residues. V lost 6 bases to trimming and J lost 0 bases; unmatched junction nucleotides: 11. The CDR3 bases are TGTGCCAGCAGCAAGAACCGGGACAGGGACTACCAAGAGACCCAGTACTTC. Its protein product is CASSKNRDRDYQETQYF.

DNA of the CDR3: TGTGCCAGCAGCGAACTCGGGACGGCTCAAGAGACCCAGTACTTC. Its protein product is CASSELGTAQETQYF. The chain has TRBV7-9 and TRBJ2-5; perhaps D is TRBD1 or TRBD2 (5 bases each). The V end was cut by 5 bases, the J end by 2 bases, with 15 bases between. Germline-derived CDR1 and CDR2 are SEHNR and FQNEAQ (reference sequence). This CDR3 is 15 amino acids long.

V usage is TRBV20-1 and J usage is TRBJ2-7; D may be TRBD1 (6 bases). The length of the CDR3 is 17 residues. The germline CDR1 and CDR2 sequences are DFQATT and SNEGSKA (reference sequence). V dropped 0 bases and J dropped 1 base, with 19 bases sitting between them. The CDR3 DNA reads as TGCAGTGCTAGAGACGGAATCCGGGACATGGCTTCCTACGAGCAGTACTTC. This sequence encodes CSARDGIRDMASYEQYF.

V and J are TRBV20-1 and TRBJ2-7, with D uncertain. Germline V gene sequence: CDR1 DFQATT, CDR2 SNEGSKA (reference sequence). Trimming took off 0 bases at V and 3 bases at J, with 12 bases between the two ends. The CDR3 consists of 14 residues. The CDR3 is CSARDNRLLYEQYF. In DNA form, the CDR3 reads TGCAGTGCTAGAGATAACCGACTCCTCTACGAGCAGTACTTC.